This T cell receptor (beta chain) was sequenced during a study of blood T cell repertoires in COVID-19. CDR1 and CDR2 from the germline V gene are SGHDN and FVKESK. The length of the CDR3 is 16 residues. Trimming stripped 0 bases from V and 6 bases from J, with 15 bases between. This table comes from immunoSEQ multiplex PCR, and its TCRdb copy is limited to in-frame clones, with some not included. The data hold around 300,000 clones, with 90% observed a single time. The V call is TRBV14, the J call TRBJ2-1, with D perhaps TRBD2 (7 bases). Input material: PBMCs or T cells enriched from blood (not recorded which). The source is a woman aged 30 to 39 who had recovered from COVID-19. CDR3 nucleotide sequence: TGTGCCAGCAGCCAAGATGGGGGGGGCCCTCCCAATGAGCAGTTCTTC. Encoded protein: CASSQDGGGPPNEQFF.